Below are 15 T cell receptor beta chains sequenced from a single sample in a study of T cells in Graves' hyperthyroidism and ophthalmopathy. TCR beta CDR3 regions were amplified from RNA transcripts. The HTBI primer set drove a first-round RT-PCR of the TCR CDR3. MiXCR, applied by TCRdb to the multiplex PCR reads, yields one record per CDR3 protein. The sample contains around 570,000 distinct CDR3 sequences, nearly 20% of which appear only once. The sequencing sample was made of blood. Receptors were obtained from a man in his forties or fifties with Graves' ophthalmopathy.

This clonotype was seen at least ten times. J is TRBJ1-1 and V is TRBV2; no firm D call. The germline V gene has CDR1 SNHLY and CDR2 FYNNEI. The CDR3 contains 13 residues. Trimming removed 8 bases from V and 6 bases from J, with 16 bases in between. The CDR3: CASGSEFGAEAFF. The CDR3 bases are TGTGCCAGCGGTTCAGAGTTTGGGGCTGAAGCTTTCTTT.

The rearrangement uses TRBV20-1 and TRBJ1-5, with D maybe TRBD1 (5 bases). Trimming pared 2 bases from V and 5 bases from J, leaving 10 bases between. The CDR3 totals 13 residues. Germline lookup yields CDR1 DFQATT and CDR2 SNEGSKA (reference sequence). CDR3 in amino acids: CSARRQGDQPQHF. DNA for the CDR3: TGCAGTGCTAGACGGCAGGGCGATCAGCCCCAGCATTTT.

The chain couples TRBV6-2 or TRBV6-3 to TRBJ2-2, with no clear D. V lost 6 bases and J lost 4, with 12 bases in between. CDR1 is MNHEY and CDR2 is SVGEGT in the germline V gene. The CDR3 runs to 14 residues. The CDR3 spells CASRETWITGELFF. DNA for the CDR3: TGTGCCAGCAGAGAAACATGGATCACCGGGGAGCTGTTTTTT.

This clonotype was picked up many times. The chain joins TRBV2 to TRBJ2-7; D is undetermined. V lost 6 bases, J lost 4 bases, and 16 bases lay in between. The CDR3 has 14 amino acids. CDR1 and CDR2 from the germline V gene are SNHLY and FYNNEI. DNA of the CDR3: TGTGCCAGCAGGTACGTTGGCCTACCTTACGAGCAGTACTTC. It translates to CASRYVGLPYEQYF.

A few counts support this clonotype. This chain joins TRBV28 and TRBJ1-2; TRBD1 might be the D (6 bases). The CDR3 length is 16 residues. CDR1 MDHEN and CDR2 SYDVKM come from the germline V gene. Trimming pared 1 base from V and 6 bases from J, leaving 18 bases between. The CDR3 is CASSLLIGVGADGYTF. For the CDR3, the DNA is TGTGCCAGCAGTTTATTAATAGGAGTGGGGGCGGATGGCTACACCTTC.

The rearrangement joins TRBV13 to TRBJ1-4; D is possibly TRBD1 (5 bases). V lost 8 bases, J lost 5 bases, and 12 bases lay in between. CDR1 is PRHDT, CDR2 FYEKMQ, per germline (reference sequence). The CDR3 consists of 13 residues. CDR3 nucleotides: TGTGCCAGCTTCGACAGAGACAATGAAAAACTGTTTTTT. Its translation: CASFDRDNEKLFF. The variable domain in full, with the rest retrieved from reference TRBV13 and TRBJ1-4, is AAGVIQSPRHLIKEKRETATLKCYPIPRHDTVYWYQQGPGQDPQFLISFYEKMQSDKGSIPDRFSAQQFSDYHSELNMSSLELGDSALYFCASFDRDNEKLFFGSGTQLSVL.

This clonotype was seen a few times. The genes are TRBV6-1 and TRBJ2-3; D ambiguous. Looked up from germline, CDR1 is MNHNS and CDR2 is SASEGT. Trimming shortened V by 6 bases and J by 0 bases, and 13 bases separated the two germline ends. The CDR3 is made up of 15 amino acids. The CDR3 loop is CASRSVKTSTDTQYF. The CDR3 DNA sequence: TGTGCCAGCAGGTCCGTTAAAACTAGCACAGATACGCAGTATTTT.

The chain recombines TRBV15 with TRBJ2-7, with D possibly being TRBD1 (5 bases). From germline, CDR1 is LNHNV and CDR2 YYDKDF (reference sequence). The CDR3 extends over 13 amino acids. Trimming cost V 4 bases and J 5 bases, with 12 bases left between them. This chain's CDR3 is CATSTPDRHEQYF. The CDR3 nucleotides are TGTGCCACCAGCACCCCCGACAGACACGAGCAGTACTTC. The full variable domain, with the rest looked up from reference TRBV15 and TRBJ2-7, is DAMVIQNPRYQVTQFGKPVTLSCSQTLNHNVMYWYQQKSSQAPKLLFHYYDKDFNNEADTPDNFQSRRPNTSFCFLDIRSPGLGDTAMYLCATSTPDRHEQYFGPGTRLTVT.

There are many counts of this clonotype. V usage is TRBV7-9 and J usage is TRBJ2-3, with D possibly TRBD2 on 6 matching bases. V dropped 6 bases and J dropped 3 bases, with 13 bases sitting between them. This CDR3 is built from 14 residues. From germline, CDR1 is SEHNR and CDR2 FQNEAQ (reference sequence). The chain's CDR3 is CASRLSGLTDTQYF. The CDR3 region has the DNA TGTGCCAGCAGGCTAAGCGGGTTGACAGATACGCAGTATTTT.

V gene TRBV7-9 combines with J gene TRBJ2-7; the match to TRBD1 covers 8 bases. This CDR3 has 15 amino acids. V gave up 5 bases and J gave up 6 bases; unmatched junction bases: 12. The germline V gene encodes CDR1 SEHNR and CDR2 FQNEAQ (reference sequence). This CDR3 is CASSPPGQGFIEQYF. The CDR3 nucleotides are TGTGCCAGCAGCCCGCCTGGACAGGGCTTTATCGAGCAGTACTTC.

This chain connects TRBV19 to TRBJ1-5, with a tentative D call TRBD1 (6 bases). The germline CDR1 and CDR2 sequences are LNHDA and SQIVND (reference sequence). Trimming shortened V by 3 bases and J by 1 base, and 10 bases separated the two germline ends. The CDR3 has 15 residues. CDR3 DNA sequence: TGTGCCAGTAGTATTGGGGGGGCGAGCAATCAGCCCCAGCATTTT. Its protein product is CASSIGGASNQPQHF.

At least ten counts were recorded for this clonotype. The chain is built from TRBV12-3 or TRBV12-4 and TRBJ1-5; the D is unclear. The CDR3 has 14 amino acids. The V gene lost 0 bases and the J gene lost 4 bases, with 7 bases spanning the gap. The CDR3 is CASSLAGLNQPQHF. CDR3 DNA sequence: TGTGCCAGCAGTTTAGCAGGGTTGAATCAGCCCCAGCATTTT.

This chain uses TRBV9 with TRBJ1-2; D not resolved. The CDR3 consists of 17 residues. The germline gives CDR1 SGDLS, CDR2 YYNGEE. V lost 4 bases and J lost 1, with 20 bases in between. The CDR3 nucleotides read TGTGCCAGCAGCCCGGGCCCGGGCTATAACATTAACTATGGCTACACCTTC. This translates into CASSPGPGYNINYGYTF.

The chain has TRBV4-2 and TRBJ2-5; D ambiguous. The CDR3 runs 15 residues. CDR1 and CDR2 (germline): LGHNA, YNFKEQ. Trimming took 1 base from V and 1 from J, leaving 10 bases between them. The DNA of the CDR3 is TGTGCCAGCAGCCAAGGGCTGGGTACCCAAGAGACCCAGTACTTC. Protein: CASSQGLGTQETQYF.

Details on this clonotype: One junction end disagrees with the germline gene, perhaps due to a read error. The J gene is TRBJ1-1, the V gene TRBV13; the match to TRBD1 covers 7 bases. CDR1 is PRHDT and CDR2 is FYEKMQ in the germline V gene (reference sequence). This CDR3 spans 14 amino acids. CDR3 in DNA: TGTGCCCGCAGCTTAAGGGGGCTGAACACTGAAGCTTTCTTT. Encoded protein: CARSLRGLNTEAFF.